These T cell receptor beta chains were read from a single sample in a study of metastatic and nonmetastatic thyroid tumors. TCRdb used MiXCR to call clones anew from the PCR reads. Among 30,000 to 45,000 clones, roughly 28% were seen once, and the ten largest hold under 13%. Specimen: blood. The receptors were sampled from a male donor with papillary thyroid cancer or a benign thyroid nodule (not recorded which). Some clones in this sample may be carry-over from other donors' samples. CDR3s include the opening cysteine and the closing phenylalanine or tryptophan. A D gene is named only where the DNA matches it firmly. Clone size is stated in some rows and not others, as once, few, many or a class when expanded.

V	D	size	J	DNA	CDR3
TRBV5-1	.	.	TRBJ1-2	TGCGCCAGCAGCTTGACAGGTGACTATGGCTACACCTTC	CASSLTGDYGYTF
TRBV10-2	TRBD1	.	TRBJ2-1	TGCGCCAGCGGGACAGGAGACAATGAGCAGTTCTTC	CASGTGDNEQFF
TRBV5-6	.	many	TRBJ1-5	TGTGCCAACCGCGGGGGGAGCAATCAGCCCCAGCATTTT	CANRGGSNQPQHF
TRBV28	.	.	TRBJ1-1	TGTGCCAGCAGGCCATTTGCCCCCATGAACACTGAAGCTTTCTTT	CASRPFAPMNTEAFF
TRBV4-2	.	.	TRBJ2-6	TGTGCCAGCAGCCAAGTACGGTCGACCTCTGGGGCCAACGTCCTGACTTTC	CASSQVRSTSGANVLTF
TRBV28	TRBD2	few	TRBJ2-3	TGTGCCAGCAGTCAAACTAGCGGGATATCGGATACGCAGTATTTT	CASSQTSGISDTQYF
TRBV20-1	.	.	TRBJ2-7	TGCAGTGCTAGCGCCCAGGGGTTGACCGAGCAGTACTTC	CSASAQGLTEQYF
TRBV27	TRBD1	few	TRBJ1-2	TGTGCCAGCAGTTGGACAGGAGGCTATGGCTACACCTTC	CASSWTGGYGYTF
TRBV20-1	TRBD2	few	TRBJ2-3	TGCAGTGCTAGAGATCTCCTAGCGGGAGGAGGGGTTAGCACAGATACGCAGTATTTT	CSARDLLAGGGVSTDTQYF
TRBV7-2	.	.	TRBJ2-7	TGTGCCAGCAGCTTTGAACGTTCATCCTACGAGCAGTACTTC	CASSFERSSYEQYF
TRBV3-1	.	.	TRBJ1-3	TGTGCCAGCAGCCCCCTGGACTCTGGAAACACCATATATTTT	CASSPLDSGNTIYF
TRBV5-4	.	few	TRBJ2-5	TGTGCCAGCAGCTTGGCCTCCGGGTCTATTTCGGAGACCCAGTACTTC	CASSLASGSISETQYF
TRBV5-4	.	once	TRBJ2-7	TGTGCCAGCAGCCCCCGGGGGTGTGGGTCCTCCTACGAGCAGTACTTC	CASSPRGCGSSYEQYF
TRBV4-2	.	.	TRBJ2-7	TGTGCCAGCAGCCTAGCGTGGGGGGGCGAATACGAGCAGTACTTC	CASSLAWGGEYEQYF
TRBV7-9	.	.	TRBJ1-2	TGTGCCAGCAGCTTAGACGGCAGAGCCTATGGCTACACCTTC	CASSLDGRAYGYTF
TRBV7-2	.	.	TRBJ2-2	TGTGCCAGCAGCCCGGGACTTCAAAACACCGGGGAGCTGCTTTTT	CASSPGLQNTGELLF
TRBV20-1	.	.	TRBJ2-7	TGCAGTGCTAGAGATCCCCGGTCCTTCTACGAGCAGTACTTC	CSARDPRSFYEQYF
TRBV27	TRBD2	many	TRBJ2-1	TGTGCTAGCAGTTTATTGGGGGGGTACAATGAGCAGTTCTTC	CASSLLGGYNEQFF
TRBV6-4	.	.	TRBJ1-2	TGTGCCAGCAGTGACACCCCACGGGGCCTAGGAGGCTACGCCTTC	CASSDTPRGLGGYAF
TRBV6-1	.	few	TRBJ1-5	TGTGCCAGCAGTGAAGCTCCTGACAGCAATCAGCCCCAGCATTTT	CASSEAPDSNQPQHF
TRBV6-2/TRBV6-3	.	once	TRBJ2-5	TGTGCCAGCAGCCACGGCACAGGCCGCACCCAAGAGACCCAGTACTTC	CASSHGTGRTQETQYF
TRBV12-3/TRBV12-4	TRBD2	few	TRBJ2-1	TGTGCCACCTGCCGGTCCGGGACTAAATACAATGAGCAGTTCTTC	CATCRSGTKYNEQFF
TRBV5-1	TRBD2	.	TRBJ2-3	TGCGCCAGCAGCTCCCGGGGGGAGCGAGGGACAGATACGCAGTATTTT	CASSSRGERGTDTQYF
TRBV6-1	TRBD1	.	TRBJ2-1	TGTGCCAGCAGGACGGGACAGGGATCCTACAATGAGCAGTTCTTC	CASRTGQGSYNEQFF
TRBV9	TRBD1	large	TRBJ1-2	TGTGCCAGCAGCGGACGACAGGGACCTTATGGCTACACCTTC	CASSGRQGPYGYTF
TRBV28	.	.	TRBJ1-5	TGTGCCAGCCGCGGAGATCAAGCCCTAAATCAGCCCCAGCATTTT	CASRGDQALNQPQHF
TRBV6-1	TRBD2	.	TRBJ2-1	TGCGCCAGCAGTGTCAGCGGGAGGAACGATGAGCAGTTCTTC	CASSVSGRNDEQFF
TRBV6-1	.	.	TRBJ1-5	TGTGCCAGCAGTGAAAGTCAGCCCCAGCATTTT	CASSESQPQHF
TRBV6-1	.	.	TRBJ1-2	TGTGCCAGCAGTTCCGGGACTCAGAATGGCTACACCTTC	CASSSGTQNGYTF
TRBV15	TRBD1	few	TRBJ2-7	TGTGCCACCAGCAGAAACCGGGACAGTTACGAGCAGTACTTC	CATSRNRDSYEQYF
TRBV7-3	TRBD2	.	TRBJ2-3	TGTGCCAGCAGCCTGGGGACTAGCGGGGAAGATACGCAGTATTTT	CASSLGTSGEDTQYF
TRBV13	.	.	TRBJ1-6	TGTGCCAGCAGCTTACTCGGGGGCGTGAATTCACCCCTCCACTTT	CASSLLGGVNSPLHF
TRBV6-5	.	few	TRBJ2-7	TGTGCCAGCAGTTATCGGGCAGGGGGGTTCGGCTACGAGCAGTACTTC	CASSYRAGGFGYEQYF
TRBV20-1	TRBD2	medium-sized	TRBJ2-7	TGCAGTGCTTCCTCTGGGACTAGCGGGAGGAGCTCCTACGAGCAGTACTTC	CSASSGTSGRSSYEQYF
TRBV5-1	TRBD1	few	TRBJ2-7	TGCGCCAGCAGCTTGGGTTTCGGGGACAGGGGAACCGAGCAGTACTTC	CASSLGFGDRGTEQYF
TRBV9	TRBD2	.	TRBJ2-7	TGTGCCAGCAGCGTAGATAGCGGGAGAGACGGCGAGCAGTACTTC	CASSVDSGRDGEQYF
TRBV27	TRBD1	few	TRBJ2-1	TGTGCCAGCTCCCGGGACAGGGGGTACAATGAGCAGTTCTTC	CASSRDRGYNEQFF
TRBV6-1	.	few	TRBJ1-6	TGTGCCAACTGTAGGGGTCATAATTCACCCCTCCACTTT	CANCRGHNSPLHF
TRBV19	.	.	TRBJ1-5	TGTGCCAGTACTCCGGTCCTTGATCAGCCCCAGCATTTT	CASTPVLDQPQHF
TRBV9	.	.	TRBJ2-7	TGTGCCAGCAGCACAAGCGGCAGGGAGGACGAGCAGTACTTC	CASSTSGREDEQYF
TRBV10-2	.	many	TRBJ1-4	TGCGCCAGCAGTAGCAGGGGAGGTCATTGGAATGAAAAACTGTTTTTT	CASSSRGGHWNEKLFF
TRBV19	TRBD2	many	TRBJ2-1	TGTGCCAGTAGTACACTAGCGGGAGGGTACAATGAGCAGTTCTTC	CASSTLAGGYNEQFF
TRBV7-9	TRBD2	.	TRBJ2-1	TGTGCCAGCAGCTTAGCGGTAGCGGGGGGGGAGCGGTTCTTC	CASSLAVAGGERFF
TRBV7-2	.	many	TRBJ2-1	TGTGCCAGCAGCTTATGGAACTATCGAGAGCAGTTCTTC	CASSLWNYREQFF
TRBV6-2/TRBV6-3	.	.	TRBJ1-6	TGTGCCAGCAGGCCGTCCAGTGAAAATTCACCCCTCCACTTT	CASRPSSENSPLHF
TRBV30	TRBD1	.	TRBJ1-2	TGTGCCTGGAGTGACCCGGACAGGGCGTATTATGGCTACACCTTC	CAWSDPDRAYYGYTF
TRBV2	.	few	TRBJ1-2	TGTGCCAGCAGTGACCTTAGATTAGTGGTGCCCGACTATGGCTACACCTTC	CASSDLRLVVPDYGYTF
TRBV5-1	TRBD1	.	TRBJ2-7	TGCGCCAGCAGCAAAGGACAGGGCCCCTACGAGCAGTACTTC	CASSKGQGPYEQYF
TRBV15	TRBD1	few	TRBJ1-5	TGTGCCACCAGCAGAGATCTTACGGAGCCCCGTCTCAGGGGGAGGATTCGGAATCAGCCCCAGCATTTT	CATSRDLTEPRLRGRIRNQPQHF
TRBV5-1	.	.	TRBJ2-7	TGCGCCAGTAGCCCCTACAGGCCGAAAAACGGGCAGTACTTC	CASSPYRPKNGQYF